A selection of T cell receptor beta chains follows, all from one sample in a study of CD8 T cells in ankylosing spondylitis. Using its own MiXCR run on the 5' RACE reads, TCRdb lists one record per CDR3 protein. The table has about 240,000 distinct CDR3 sequences, approximately 24% seen once. The sample consisted of blood, either unsorted or a sorted T cell fraction (not recorded which). The origin of the receptors is a male donor with ankylosing spondylitis or in good health (not recorded which). Each CDR3 is given with its conserved first and last residue. The order of the fields is clone size, V gene, D gene, J gene, CDR3 protein, CDR3 DNA. The D gene is left open where the match is weak. Not every row has a clone size; where given, it reads once, few, many or a size class.

size: few
V: TRBV29-1
D: TRBD1
J: TRBJ2-2
CDR3: CSSGTDIPGELFF
DNA: TGCAGTTCCGGGACAGATATCCCCGGGGAGCTGTTTTTT

size: -
V: TRBV6-5
D: -
J: TRBJ1-5
CDR3: CASSYGGNQPQHF
DNA: TGTGCCAGCAGTTATGGGGGCAATCAGCCCCAGCATTTT

size: few
V: TRBV29-1
D: -
J: TRBJ2-5
CDR3: CSVLRGVGETQYF
DNA: TGCAGCGTTCTCAGGGGGGTGGGGGAGACCCAGTACTTC

size: -
V: TRBV20-1
D: -
J: TRBJ1-3
CDR3: CSASRGSQGGNTIYF
DNA: TGCAGTGCTAGCAGGGGTTCCCAAGGGGGAAACACCATATATTTT

size: few
V: TRBV12-3/TRBV12-4
D: -
J: TRBJ1-2
CDR3: CASRRGGIGGYTF
DNA: TGTGCCAGCAGACGAGGGGGGATAGGTGGCTACACCTTC

size: -
V: TRBV10-3
D: -
J: TRBJ2-2
CDR3: CAISQTGTNTGELFF
DNA: TGTGCCATCAGTCAGACAGGAACGAACACCGGGGAGCTGTTTTTT

size: -
V: TRBV6-5
D: -
J: TRBJ1-1
CDR3: CASRFGIEAFF
DNA: TGTGCCAGCAGGTTCGGTATTGAAGCTTTCTTT

size: few
V: TRBV5-1
D: -
J: TRBJ1-1
CDR3: CASSPSGYNEAFF
DNA: TGCGCCAGCAGCCCGTCGGGTTATAATGAAGCTTTCTTT

size: -
V: TRBV20-1
D: -
J: TRBJ1-1
CDR3: CSAPRQRGGLRTEAFF
DNA: TGCAGTGCTCCCCGTCAAAGGGGGGGCCTAAGGACTGAAGCTTTCTTT

size: many
V: TRBV11-2
D: -
J: TRBJ1-2
CDR3: CASSPDRKGGYTF
DNA: TGTGCCAGCAGTCCAGACCGGAAAGGAGGCTACACCTTC

size: few
V: TRBV20-1
D: -
J: TRBJ1-1
CDR3: CSARDPLEAFF
DNA: TGCAGTGCTAGGGACCCTTTAGAAGCTTTCTTT

size: many
V: TRBV20-1
D: -
J: TRBJ1-2
CDR3: CSARDGGEAVYGYTF
DNA: TGCAGTGCTAGAGATGGGGGGGAAGCGGTCTATGGCTACACCTTC

size: few
V: TRBV6-2/TRBV6-3
D: -
J: TRBJ1-1
CDR3: CASSVLGRQNTEAFF
DNA: TGTGCCAGCAGTGTTCTCGGACGGCAGAACACTGAAGCTTTCTTT

size: few
V: TRBV12-3/TRBV12-4
D: -
J: TRBJ2-6
CDR3: CASTVTGSGANVLTF
DNA: TGTGCCAGCACCGTGACTGGGTCTGGGGCCAACGTCCTGACTTTC

size: many
V: TRBV12-3/TRBV12-4
D: -
J: TRBJ2-1
CDR3: CASSVRANYNEQFF
DNA: TGTGCCAGCAGTGTACGGGCCAACTACAATGAGCAGTTCTTC

size: many
V: TRBV20-1
D: -
J: TRBJ2-7
CDR3: CSASPPGSSYEQYF
DNA: TGCAGTGCTAGTCCCCCAGGGAGCTCCTACGAGCAGTACTTC

size: few
V: TRBV7-9
D: -
J: TRBJ1-1
CDR3: CASSPIEGGSEAFF
DNA: TGTGCCAGCAGTCCTATCGAGGGGGGATCCGAAGCTTTCTTT

size: -
V: TRBV24-1
D: TRBD2
J: TRBJ2-1
CDR3: CATSDPVAGLYNEQFF
DNA: TGTGCCACCAGTGATCCTGTAGCGGGGCTCTACAATGAGCAGTTCTTC

size: many
V: TRBV29-1
D: -
J: TRBJ1-1
CDR3: CSVVGDTEAFF
DNA: TGCAGCGTTGTTGGGGACACTGAAGCTTTCTTT

size: few
V: TRBV6-1
D: TRBD2
J: TRBJ2-7
CDR3: CASGLAGSYEQYF
DNA: TGTGCCAGCGGTCTAGCGGGTAGCTACGAGCAGTACTTC

size: -
V: TRBV28
D: TRBD1
J: TRBJ2-7
CDR3: CASSSDRYEQYF
DNA: TGTGCCAGCAGTTCGGACAGGTACGAGCAGTACTTC

size: few
V: TRBV12-3/TRBV12-4
D: -
J: TRBJ2-1
CDR3: CASSTGNSYNEQFF
DNA: TGTGCCAGCAGTACAGGGAATTCCTACAATGAGCAGTTCTTC

size: -
V: TRBV5-8
D: -
J: TRBJ1-2
CDR3: CASSPGGRENYGYTF
DNA: TGTGCCAGCAGCCCTGGGGGCAGGGAGAACTATGGCTACACCTTC

size: few
V: TRBV12-3/TRBV12-4
D: -
J: TRBJ1-4
CDR3: CASSFQEKLFF
DNA: TGTGCCAGCAGTTTCCAGGAAAAACTGTTTTTT

size: -
V: TRBV6-1
D: -
J: TRBJ1-5
CDR3: CASRAGVFSNQPQHF
DNA: TGTGCCAGCAGAGCAGGGGTCTTTAGCAATCAGCCCCAGCATTTT

size: -
V: TRBV3-1
D: TRBD2
J: TRBJ2-3
CDR3: CASSLGLAGGMGQYF
DNA: TGTGCCAGCAGCCTGGGACTAGCGGGGGGGATGGGGCAGTATTTT

size: few
V: TRBV6-1
D: -
J: TRBJ2-5
CDR3: CASTSAVVETQYF
DNA: TGTGCCAGCACCTCCGCGGTGGTGGAGACCCAGTACTTC

size: few
V: TRBV7-6
D: TRBD1
J: TRBJ1-3
CDR3: CASSLGGTGFSGNTIYF
DNA: TGTGCCAGCAGCTTAGGGGGGACAGGATTCTCTGGAAACACCATATATTTT

size: few
V: TRBV24-1
D: -
J: TRBJ2-3
CDR3: CATSDSDGTDTQYF
DNA: TGTGCCACCAGTGACTCCGACGGCACAGATACGCAGTATTTT

size: -
V: TRBV20-1
D: -
J: TRBJ2-7
CDR3: CSARVSGTSYEQYF
DNA: TGCAGTGCGCGCGTTAGCGGAACAAGCTACGAGCAGTACTTC

size: few
V: TRBV5-6
D: TRBD1
J: TRBJ2-7
CDR3: CASSRSGTGSYEQYF
DNA: TGTGCCAGCAGCCGATCCGGGACAGGCTCCTACGAGCAGTACTTC

size: -
V: TRBV20-1
D: -
J: TRBJ2-5
CDR3: CSASDRETQYF
DNA: TGCAGTGCTAGTGACCGGGAGACCCAGTACTTC

size: few
V: TRBV12-3/TRBV12-4
D: TRBD1
J: TRBJ2-3
CDR3: CASSGWDRGITDTQYF
DNA: TGTGCCAGCAGTGGATGGGACAGGGGGATCACAGATACGCAGTATTTT

size: -
V: TRBV7-9
D: -
J: TRBJ2-7
CDR3: CASSSTGGPSEQYF
DNA: TGTGCCAGCAGTTCCACAGGAGGACCCAGCGAGCAGTACTTC

size: many
V: TRBV5-6
D: -
J: TRBJ1-2
CDR3: CASSVNNDRGGYTF
DNA: TGTGCCAGCAGCGTAAACAACGATAGGGGTGGCTACACCTTC

size: -
V: TRBV20-1
D: TRBD2
J: TRBJ2-5
CDR3: CSASAGGVQETQYF
DNA: TGCAGTGCTAGTGCCGGGGGGGTGCAAGAGACCCAGTACTTC

size: -
V: TRBV7-9
D: -
J: TRBJ1-4
CDR3: CASSRLQGLREKLFF
DNA: TGTGCCAGCAGCCGCCTCCAGGGCTTACGTGAAAAACTGTTTTTT

size: few
V: TRBV10-3
D: -
J: TRBJ2-7
CDR3: CAINAVDRVDYEQYF
DNA: TGTGCCATCAATGCCGTGGATCGGGTGGATTACGAGCAGTACTTC

size: many
V: TRBV7-9
D: TRBD1
J: TRBJ2-2
CDR3: CASSQPGQYTGELFF
DNA: TGTGCCAGCAGTCAACCGGGACAGTACACCGGGGAGCTGTTTTTT

size: few
V: TRBV20-1
D: -
J: TRBJ2-3
CDR3: CSASPGFDTQYF
DNA: TGCAGTGCTAGTCCCGGGTTTGATACGCAGTATTTT

size: many
V: TRBV20-1
D: -
J: TRBJ2-2
CDR3: CSARDKGGTGELFF
DNA: TGCAGTGCTAGAGATAAGGGGGGCACCGGGGAGCTGTTTTTT

size: -
V: TRBV20-1
D: TRBD2
J: TRBJ2-3
CDR3: CSASEAGASTDTQYF
DNA: TGCAGTGCTAGTGAAGCGGGGGCCAGCACAGATACGCAGTATTTT

size: few
V: TRBV20-1
D: -
J: TRBJ2-3
CDR3: CSARDPRPQGPGDTQYF
DNA: TGCAGTGCTAGAGACCCTCGGCCCCAGGGCCCTGGGGATACGCAGTATTTT

size: many
V: TRBV2
D: -
J: TRBJ1-6
CDR3: CASRGSASPLHF
DNA: TGTGCCAGCAGGGGTAGCGCTTCACCCCTCCACTTT

size: many
V: TRBV12-3/TRBV12-4
D: -
J: TRBJ2-1
CDR3: CASRLLDPINEQFF
DNA: TGTGCCAGCAGGCTACTGGATCCTATCAATGAGCAGTTCTTC

size: -
V: TRBV9
D: -
J: TRBJ2-3
CDR3: CASSVGAGFTDTQYF
DNA: TGTGCCAGCAGCGTAGGGGCAGGGTTTACAGATACGCAGTATTTT

size: -
V: TRBV20-1
D: -
J: TRBJ2-5
CDR3: CSAEQGLLETQYF
DNA: TGCAGTGCGGAACAGGGTTTATTGGAGACCCAGTACTTC

size: -
V: TRBV12-3/TRBV12-4
D: TRBD1
J: TRBJ2-7
CDR3: CASSSRTGTSYEQYF
DNA: TGTGCCAGCAGTTCTCGGACAGGGACCTCCTACGAGCAGTACTTC

size: few
V: TRBV6-6
D: -
J: TRBJ2-7
CDR3: CASSYRATYEQYF
DNA: TGTGCCAGCAGTTACCGGGCTACCTACGAGCAGTACTTC